This T cell receptor (beta chain) originates from a study of blood T cell repertoires in COVID-19. Study overall: In each case, the material was cDNA or gDNA derived from T cells, B-cell-depleted T cells, or PBMCs.

Authors' processing steps: Estimated nucleated cell counts came from reference gene primer amplification. Here immunoSEQ multiplex PCR was the method, and the copy in TCRdb shows in-frame clones only, minus some. V, J and clone size derive from that table, while D and trimming were established from the DNA sequence. Among a few hundred thousand clones, approximately 86% were seen once, and the ten largest hold about a tenth. The CDR3 has 15 residues. Germline loops: CDR1 SGHRS, CDR2 YFSETQ. V was pared by 5 bases and J by 1 base, with 8 bases of the junction left unmatched. Enrollment of patients from Seattle took place during active infection, with longitudinal follow-up.

The sample was peripheral blood. The chain uses TRBV5-1 and TRBJ1-1; 7 nucleotides align to TRBD1. The sequence derives from a woman aged 50 to 60 with COVID-19, enrolled during active disease. The CDR3 sequence is CASSRLDRANTEAFF. The CDR3 nucleotides are TGCGCCAGCAGTCGACTAGACAGGGCGAACACTGAAGCTTTCTTT.